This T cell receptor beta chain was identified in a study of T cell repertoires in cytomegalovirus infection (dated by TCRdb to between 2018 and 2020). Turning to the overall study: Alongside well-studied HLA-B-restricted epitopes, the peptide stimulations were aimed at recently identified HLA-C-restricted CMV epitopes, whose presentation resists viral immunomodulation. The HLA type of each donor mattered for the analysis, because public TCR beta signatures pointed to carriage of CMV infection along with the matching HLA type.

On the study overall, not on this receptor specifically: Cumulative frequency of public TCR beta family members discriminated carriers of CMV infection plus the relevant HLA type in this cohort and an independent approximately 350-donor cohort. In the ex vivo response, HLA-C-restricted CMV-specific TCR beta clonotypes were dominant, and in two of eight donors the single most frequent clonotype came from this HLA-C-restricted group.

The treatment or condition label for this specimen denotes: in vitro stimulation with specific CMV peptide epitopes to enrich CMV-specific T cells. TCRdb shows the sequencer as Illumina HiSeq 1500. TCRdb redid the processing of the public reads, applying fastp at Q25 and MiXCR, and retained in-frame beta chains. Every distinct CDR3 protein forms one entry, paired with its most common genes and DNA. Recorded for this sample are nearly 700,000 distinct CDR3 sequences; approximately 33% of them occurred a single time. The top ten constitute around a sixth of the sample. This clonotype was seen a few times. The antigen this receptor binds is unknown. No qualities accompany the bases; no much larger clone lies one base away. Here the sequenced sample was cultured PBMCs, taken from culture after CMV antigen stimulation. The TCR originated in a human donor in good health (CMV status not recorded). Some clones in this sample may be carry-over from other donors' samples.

The CDR3 protein is CSAIYTSGGSYEQYF. The nucleotides read TGCAGTGCCATCTACACTAGCGGAGGCTCCTACGAGCAGTACTTC. The chain couples TRBV20-1 to TRBJ2-7; 8 middle bases align to TRBD2. CDR1 and CDR2 are drawn from the germline V gene (reference sequence): DFQATT, SNEGSKA. V trim: 6 bases; J trim: 0 bases; unmatched bases: 10. There are 15 amino acids in the CDR3, from cysteine to phenylalanine inclusive. The sequence is cut down to CDR3 DNA, 45 bases in frame from base 1.